The text below deals with one T cell receptor (beta chain). Its antigen has not been determined. Qualities for individual bases were not recorded, and no much larger clone is one base off. The sample is drawn from a study of shared clonotypes between healthy human individuals (TCRdb year 2020). Regarding the complete study: A few men and two women, aged 18 to 49 years, made up the cohort. For each donor, CD4 naive and CD4 memory were each run on three plates, CD8 naive on two plates, and CD8 memory on one plate. To estimate repertoire size and how much clonotype sharing occurs between individuals, the study deeply sequenced the blood TCR repertoires of several healthy adults. Different laboratories and diverse techniques were used to prepare libraries and sequence TCR repertoires, to increase sequencing depth and limit assay-specific biases. Each donor's leukapheresis produced roughly between roughly 0.85 and 9.5 billion PBMCs.

The CDR3 numbers 16 residues from cysteine through phenylalanine. Only the CDR3 portion is preserved as DNA: 48 bases, with reading frame beginning at the first base. Germline trimming: 0 bases from V, 2 bases from J; junction bases outside gene matches: 6. Taken from the germline V gene, the CDR1 and CDR2 loops are MGHRA and YSYEKL. Using the deep immunoSEQ assay, TCR CDR3 regions were amplified from genomic DNA by multiplex PCR. Extracted genomic DNA from each cell subset was spread evenly across all wells of several immunoSEQ 96-well plates, with each plate serving as a replicate. For sorted subsets, each replicate PCR was loaded with around 200 ng genomic DNA, equivalent to 25,000 to 35,000 T cell genomes. The purified libraries were quantified using a Qubit 3.0 fluorometer, sized with a Bioanalyzer 2100, and then quantified again using the KAPA Library Quantification kit. A separate single-read 150-cycle Illumina NextSeq 550 flow cell was used to sequence each immunoSEQ 96-well plate. On the study's bioinformatics: Because the immunoSEQ output held only junctional sequences and lacked quality scores, the filtering could not match the filtering applied to full-length reads. Sequences were annotated with PyIR, a Python wrapper for IgBLAST v1.9, and V/J genes and CDR3 were assigned using IMGT germline references. Reads were removed for weak V/J assignments (E-value above 1e-6), missing CDR3, stop codons, out-of-frame junctions, or ambiguous translated residues. V3J clonotypes were defined as sequences sharing an identical inferred V gene, J gene, and CDR3 amino acid sequence. The percentage overlap between two repertoires was calculated by dividing the number of shared unique clonotypes by the size of the smaller repertoire. Richness of each repertoire was evaluated using RTK rarefaction, the Chao1 estimator, and Recon v2.1 estimates of unobserved clonotypes. For all TCRbeta clonotypes obtained by the gDNA method from a few donors, generation probabilities were computed with OLGA. Drawn from immuneACCESS, this table holds only the in-frame rearrangements with V and J called that TCRdb kept. Clones are partly lost; checked studies trace under half to an unresolved V gene and leave the rest unexplained. Clonal size and the V and J genes are those of that table, whereas D and trimming came from the DNA. Recorded for this sample are about 1,900,000 clones; about 95% of them occurred a single time. The ten top clones hold more than 0.9% of the sample.

What the study reported, not specific to this receptor: The small number of donors limited the genetic and exposure-history diversity represented. Rarefaction of sorted-subset datasets indicated incomplete sequencing despite the large sequencing depth. Pairwise subsampling led to the expectation that sequencing depth would affect the degree of clonotype sharing among donors. Sampling was restricted to blood, and TCR repertoires in tissue are likely to differ from TCR repertoires in blood. Naive subsets generally had larger estimated clonotype richness than memory subsets did. Across several donors, roughly 5.1% of naive CD4, roughly 3.8% of naive CD8, 2.3% of memory CD4, and about 0.4% of memory CD8 clonotypes were shared. Clonotypes shared by all four sorted-subset donors showed higher generation probabilities than non-shared clonotypes.

CD8 naive samples were obtained by positive selection for CCR7 among CD45RO-negative cells, yielding a CD45RA+CCR7+ population from which TemRA cells were excluded. The donors were healthy, HIV-negative adults with no recently reported acute infections or vaccinations. Only Caucasian adults living in Nashville, Tennessee, USA were represented among the donors. Blood was collected by leukapheresis, and PBMCs were isolated by Ficoll-Histopaque density gradient centrifugation and then cryopreserved in liquid nitrogen vapor phase. Analytical flow cytometry was used to check the purity and quantity of every magnetically sorted T cell population. From each sorted fraction, genomic DNA was isolated and quantified by UV absorbance on a Nanodrop 2000c.

The chain joins TRBV4-1 to TRBJ1-2, with TRBD1 identical over 7 junction bases. Specimen: naive CD8+ T cells sorted from blood. The sample's cell subset or site label is to be understood as: CD45RA+CCR7+. This TCR was sampled from a young man in good health. The DNA sequence is as follows: TGCGCCAGCAGCCAAGATCCTCCAGGGGGAAACTATGGCTACACCTTC. Its protein product is CASSQDPPGGNYGYTF.